The T cell receptor beta chain described here comes from a study of blood T cell repertoires in COVID-19. Study context: There were acute and convalescent COVID-19 samples, and they came from the United States, Italy and Spain. PBMCs, B-cell-depleted T cells, or T cells provided the cDNA or gDNA that made up the material.

The CDR3 sequence is 13 residues long. The germline V and J ends were trimmed by 3 bases and 5 bases, with 8 bases remaining between them. Here immunoSEQ multiplex PCR was the method, and the copy in TCRdb shows in-frame clones only, minus some. Among fewer than 250,000 clones, more than 80% were seen once, and the ten largest hold less than 3.5%. Patients of the Seattle cohort, enrolled during active infection, were followed longitudinally. The sequence derives from a man aged 25-45 years with COVID-19, enrolled during active disease. The chain carries TRBV12-3 or TRBV12-4 and TRBJ2-1; a possible D gene is TRBD2 (5 bases). Sequenced material: peripheral blood. The CDR3 region has the DNA TGTGCCAGCAGTTTCGAGGGCGACAATGAGCAGTTCTTC. Translated, it gives CASSFEGDNEQFF.